This entry describes one T cell receptor beta chain. This CDR3 has 14 residues. The ends were cut back, 4 bases at V and 7 bases at J, with 15 bases in the middle. CDR1 and CDR2 (germline): SGHRS, YFSETQ. The data stem from a study of blood T cell repertoires in COVID-19. At the level of the study: PBMCs, B-cell-depleted T cells, or T cells were the source of the cDNA or gDNA that made up the material.

As originally analysed: For nucleated cells, counts were estimated from reference gene primer amplification. Some clones are missing from TCRdb's copy, which holds only in-frame ones; the method was immunoSEQ multiplex PCR. The DNA was the basis for D and trimming; V, J and clone size are from that table. The table has about 180,000 clones, more than 70% seen once. The genes are TRBV5-1 and TRBJ2-1; perhaps TRBD2 as D (6 bases). Material for sequencing was PBMCs or T cells enriched from blood (not recorded which). This sequence originates from a woman younger than 45 who had recovered from COVID-19. CDR3 sequence (DNA): TGCGCCAGCAGCAAGATGACTAGTGAGAATGAGCAGTTCTTC. Translation gives CASSKMTSENEQFF.